This TCR beta chain was documented in a study of blood T cell repertoires in COVID-19. Overall study context: PBMCs, B-cell-depleted T cells, or T cells were the source of the cDNA or gDNA that made up the material.

In the study's own analysis: Amplification with reference gene primers provided the estimates of nucleated cell counts. Generated by immunoSEQ multiplex PCR, the TCRdb table keeps only in-frame clones and is missing some. That table gives V, J and clone size, and the DNA gave D and trimming. The sample shows tens of thousands of clones, roughly 90% of them seen only once. Germline V gene lookup returns CDR1 SEHNR and CDR2 FQNEAQ (reference sequence). CDR3 length: 16 amino acids. V was clipped by 4 bases and J by 5 bases, with 18 bases between them. The receptor's source is a woman aged 50 to 65 with active or convalescent COVID-19. The sequencing sample was made of peripheral blood. V and J are TRBV7-9 and TRBJ2-1, with D perhaps TRBD1 (6 bases). The DNA for the CDR3 is TGTGCCAGCAGCTCCCGCGAGGGGGTTGAACACAATGAGCAGTTCTTC. Its protein product is CASSSREGVEHNEQFF.